Below, 20 T cell receptor beta chains from the same sample are listed, as sequenced in a study of glioma-infiltrating T cells after dendritic cell vaccination. Measured with immunoSEQ multiplex PCR; TCRdb has only the in-frame clones, and not every one. The repertoire has approximately 100,000 clones, roughly 79% of them found once; the top ten carry 9.5% to 15%. The sequencing here drew on blood, taken before dendritic cell vaccination. Every receptor here comes from a human donor with glioblastoma.

The J gene is TRBJ2-3, the V gene TRBV19, with 8 bases identical to TRBD1. V lost 3 bases to trimming and J lost 8 bases; unmatched junction nucleotides: 7. Per germline, CDR1 LNHDA and CDR2 SQIVND (reference sequence). The CDR3 has 14 residues. The CDR3 nucleotides are TGTGCCAGTAGTATTACAGGGGGGAAGGGTACGCAGTATTTT. Its translation: CASSITGGKGTQYF. The whole variable domain, remainder taken from reference TRBV19 and TRBJ2-3, is DGGITQSPKYLFRKEGQNVTLSCEQNLNHDAMYWYRQDPGQGLRLIYYSQIVNDFQKGDIAEGYSVSREKKESFPLTVTSAQKNPTAFYLCASSITGGKGTQYFGPGTRLTVL.

The CDR3: CASSQLGQAHTGELFF. As DNA, the CDR3 is TGCGCCAGCAGCCAACTGGGACAGGCGCACACCGGGGAGCTGTTTTTT. The genes are TRBV4-1 and TRBJ2-2; TRBD1 agrees at 8 bases. The V gene end was trimmed by 2 bases and the J gene end by 3 bases; junction bases not matched to a gene: 5. The germline CDR1 and CDR2 sequences are MGHRA and YSYEKL. The CDR3 is 16 residues long.

The chain is built from TRBV5-8 and TRBJ1-5, with TRBD1 as a possible D gene (5 bases). Germline CDR1 is SGHTS and CDR2 is YDEGEE. CDR3 length: 18 amino acids. V was trimmed by 1 base and J by 2 bases, leaving 19 bases between them. CDR3 sequence (DNA): TGTGCCAGCAGCTTGTCCAGGGATATTTATATGGGCAATCAGCCCCAGCATTTT. Its translation: CASSLSRDIYMGNQPQHF.

The CDR3 DNA follows: TGTGCCAGCTCACCAAACAGGGTGTTTAGTCAGCCCCAGCATTTT. This translates into CASSPNRVFSQPQHF. The chain links TRBV18 to TRBJ1-5; D may be TRBD1 (6 bases). With 2 bases removed from V and 6 bases from J, the gap between germline ends came to 14 bases. The CDR3 covers 15 residues. From germline, CDR1 is KGHSH and CDR2 LQKENI.

The genes are TRBV27 and TRBJ1-6, with no clear D. The germline CDR1 and CDR2 sequences are MNHEY and SMNVEV (reference sequence). The CDR3 has 15 residues. Trimming shortened V by 5 bases and J by 0 bases, and 8 bases separated the two germline ends. The CDR3 is CASSLFSSYNSPLHF. In DNA, the CDR3 is TGTGCCAGCAGTCTCTTTAGCTCCTATAATTCACCCCTCCACTTT.

The table lists this clone with a few counts. V and J are TRBV5-1 and TRBJ1-3, with unresolved D. Trimming removed 0 bases from V and 0 bases from J, with 7 bases in between. This CDR3 has 15 amino acids. CDR1 and CDR2 from the germline V gene are SGHRS and YFSETQ. Here the CDR3 reads CASSLDGSSGNTIYF. The CDR3 nucleotides are TGCGCCAGCAGCTTGGACGGTAGCTCTGGAAACACCATATATTTT. Variable domain in full (rest from reference TRBV5-1 and TRBJ1-3): KAGVTQTPRYLIKTRGQQVTLSCSPISGHRSVSWYQQTPGQGLQFLFEYFSETQRNKGNFPGRFSGRQFSNSRSEMNVSTLELGDSALYLCASSLDGSSGNTIYFGEGSWLTVV.

This rearrangement joins TRBV15 to TRBJ2-3, with 13 positions matching TRBD2. This CDR3 spans 15 amino acids. Germline assignment: CDR1 LNHNV and CDR2 YYDKDF (reference sequence). The junction had 1 base not matched to a gene; V was cut back by 3 bases and J by 4 bases. CDR3 protein: CATSRTSGGPDTQYF. CDR3 in DNA: TGTGCCACCAGCAGGACTAGCGGGGGGCCAGATACGCAGTATTTT.

This chain uses TRBV6-1 with TRBJ1-1, with unresolved D. CDR3 length: 10 residues. Deletions cut 10 bases from V and 7 bases from J, with 10 bases between. Germline V CDR1 and CDR2: MNHNS, SASEGT. This chain's CDR3 is CATIGLEAFF. CDR3 nucleotide sequence: TGTGCCACAATCGGTCTTGAAGCTTTCTTT.

The chain employs TRBV5-6 and TRBJ2-7, with D possibly being TRBD2 (5 bases). The V and J ends lost 2 bases and 3 bases respectively, with 18 bases between them. The CDR3 runs 16 residues. Germline V lookup: CDR1 SGHDT, CDR2 YYEEEE. CDR3 protein: CASSFLTGLRGYEQYF. Here the CDR3 DNA reads TGTGCCAGCAGCTTCCTAACTGGACTCCGGGGCTACGAGCAGTACTTC.

The chain uses TRBV6-5 and TRBJ1-2; TRBD1 agrees at 8 bases. Trimming cost V 8 bases and J 3 bases; bases outside gene matches: 11. The CDR3 is 15 residues long. CDR1 is MNHEY and CDR2 is SVGAGI in the germline V gene. The CDR3 DNA follows: TGTGCCAGCCGGAGGGGACAGGTACTTGACTATGGCTACACCTTC. Protein: CASRRGQVLDYGYTF.

This chain connects TRBV18 to TRBJ1-1, with TRBD1 matching over 7 bases. J was trimmed by 0 bases and V by 10 bases; bases with no gene match: 5. CDR1 KGHSH and CDR2 LQKENI come from the germline V gene. This CDR3 has 13 amino acids. The CDR3 nucleotides read TGTGCCACCGCCGGGACAGTGAACACTGAAGCTTTCTTT. This sequence encodes CATAGTVNTEAFF.

The chain couples TRBV9 to TRBJ1-1; 8 nucleotides match TRBD1. V lost 1 base, J lost 1 base, and 0 bases stayed unmatched. Germline V CDR1 and CDR2: SGDLS, YYNGEE. The CDR3 spans 14 residues. CDR3 bases: TGTGCCAGCAGCGTACAGGGGGCGAACACTGAAGCTTTCTTT. Its protein product is CASSVQGANTEAFF.

The CDR3 nucleotides read TGCGCCAGCAGTGGTGGCGGTTCCTACGAGCAGTACTTC. Protein product: CASSGGGSYEQYF. The chain couples TRBV10-1 to TRBJ2-7; D is unclear. This CDR3 is built from 13 residues. Germline V gene sequence: CDR1 WNHNN, CDR2 SYGVQD (reference sequence). Trimming left V 4 bases short and J 1 base short, with 8 bases between.

The genes are TRBV5-6 and TRBJ2-1, with 8 bases that match TRBD2. This CDR3 has 16 residues. Germline V gene data show CDR1 as SGHDT and CDR2 as YYEEEE. V lost 3 bases to trimming and J lost 3 bases; unmatched junction nucleotides: 8. The CDR3 spells CASSYRRLAGYNEQFF. CDR3 coding DNA: TGTGCCAGCAGCTACCGGCGGCTAGCGGGCTACAATGAGCAGTTCTTC.

The genes are TRBV7-9 and TRBJ1-4, with a possible D match to TRBD1 (5 bases). Trimming shortened V by 1 base and J by 7 bases, and 13 bases separated the two germline ends. The CDR3 is 15 residues long. The germline gives CDR1 SEHNR, CDR2 FQNEAQ (reference sequence). CDR3 in DNA: TGTGCCAGCAGCTTAGAGGGCAGGGTAGGTGAAAAACTGTTTTTT. Its protein is CASSLEGRVGEKLFF.

The V gene is TRBV6-1, the J gene TRBJ1-2; 8 bases are shared with TRBD1. The junction had 6 bases not matched to a gene; V was cut back by 6 bases and J by 3 bases. Germline CDR1 is MNHNS and CDR2 is SASEGT. The CDR3 contains 14 residues. CDR3 sequence reads: CASRMVQGDYGYTF. The CDR3 bases are TGTGCCAGCAGGATGGTACAGGGGGACTATGGCTACACCTTC.

This chain links TRBV6-5 with TRBJ1-1, with a weak D call TRBD1 (5 bases). This CDR3 has 15 amino acids. The V end was cut by 8 bases, the J end by 0 bases, with 16 bases between. Germline loops: CDR1 MNHEY, CDR2 SVGAGI. The DNA for the CDR3 is TGTGCCAGCCTAAACTACAGGTTTATGAACACTGAAGCTTTCTTT. It specifies CASLNYRFMNTEAFF.

The chain joins TRBV9 to TRBJ1-2, with D possibly matching TRBD1 (6 bases). Germline CDR1 and CDR2: SGDLS and YYNGEE. The germline V and J ends were trimmed by 6 bases and 7 bases, with 13 bases remaining between them. This CDR3 contains 12 residues. This CDR3 is CASTNRELGYTF. For the CDR3, the DNA is TGTGCCAGCACGAACAGGGAGCTTGGCTACACCTTC.

V gene TRBV23-1 combines with J gene TRBJ2-1, with D perhaps TRBD2 (10 bases). Being an ORF, TRBV23-1 has a function that is uncertain. This CDR3 region has 19 residues. V was trimmed by 1 base and J by 6 bases, leaving 25 bases between them. CDR3 residues: CASSQLDRGGAGGPNEQFF. The DNA of the CDR3 is TGCGCCAGCAGTCAATTGGACAGGGGTGGAGCGGGGGGGCCCAATGAGCAGTTCTTC.

The rearrangement joins TRBV7-8 to TRBJ1-2, with D possibly being TRBD1 (5 bases). This CDR3 comprises 14 residues. The germline CDR1 and CDR2 sequences are SGHVS and FQNEAQ. V was trimmed by 1 base and J by 4 bases, leaving 10 bases between them. The CDR3 sequence: CASSLVGDFYGYTF. Written as DNA, the CDR3 is TGTGCCAGCAGCTTAGTAGGGGACTTCTATGGCTACACCTTC.